This T cell receptor beta chain was profiled in a study of blood T cell repertoires in COVID-19. In the study overall: Acute and convalescent COVID-19 samples came from the United States, Italy and Spain. PBMCs, B-cell-depleted T cells, or T cells provided the cDNA or gDNA that made up the material.

Grouping used clinical history reported by participants in a survey and questionnaire. The CDR3 is 15 residues long. Trimming at V came to 2 bases and at J to 3 bases, leaving 5 bases not matched to a gene. Germline CDR1 reads MNHEY; CDR2 reads SVGAGI. Original analysis: Nucleated cell counts were estimated from reference gene primer amplification. Only in-frame clones appear in the TCRdb table, and some are missing; sequencing was by immunoSEQ multiplex PCR. The V and J calls and clone size come from that table; D and trimming were worked out from the DNA. Here the sample spans 150,000 or so clones, roughly 80% being singletons.

The specimen was PBMCs or T cells enriched from blood (not recorded which). This receptor was obtained from a woman aged 35 to 49 with acute COVID-19. The genes are TRBV6-5 and TRBJ1-2; 8 positions agree with TRBD1. CDR3 amino acids: CASSYGQGSDYGYTF. DNA for the CDR3: TGTGCCAGCAGTTACGGACAGGGAAGTGACTATGGCTACACCTTC.